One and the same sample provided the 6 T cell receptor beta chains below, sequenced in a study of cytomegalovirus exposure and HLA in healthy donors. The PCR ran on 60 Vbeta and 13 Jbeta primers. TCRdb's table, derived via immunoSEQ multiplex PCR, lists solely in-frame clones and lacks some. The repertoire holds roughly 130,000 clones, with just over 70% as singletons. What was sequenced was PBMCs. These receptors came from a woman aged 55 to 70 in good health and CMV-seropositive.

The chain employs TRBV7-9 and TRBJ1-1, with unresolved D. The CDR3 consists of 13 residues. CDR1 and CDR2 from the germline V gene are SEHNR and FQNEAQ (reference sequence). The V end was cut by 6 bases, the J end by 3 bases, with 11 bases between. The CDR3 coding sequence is TGTGCCAGCAGGCGGAGCGGGGACACTGAAGCTTTCTTT. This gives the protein CASRRSGDTEAFF.

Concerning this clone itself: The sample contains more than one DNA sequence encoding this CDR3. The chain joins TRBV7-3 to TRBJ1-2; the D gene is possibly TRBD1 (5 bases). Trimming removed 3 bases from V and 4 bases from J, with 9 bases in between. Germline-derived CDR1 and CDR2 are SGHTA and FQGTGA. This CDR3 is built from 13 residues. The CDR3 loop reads CASSLGGGYGYTF. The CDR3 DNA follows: TGTGCCAGCAGCTTGGGGGGGGGCTATGGCTACACCTTC. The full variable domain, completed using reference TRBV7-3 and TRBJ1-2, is GAGVSQTPSNKVTEKGKYVELRCDPISGHTALYWYRQSLGQGPEFLIYFQGTGAADDSGLPNDRFFAVRPEGSVSTLKIQRTERGDSAVYLCASSLGGGYGYTFGSGTRLTVV.

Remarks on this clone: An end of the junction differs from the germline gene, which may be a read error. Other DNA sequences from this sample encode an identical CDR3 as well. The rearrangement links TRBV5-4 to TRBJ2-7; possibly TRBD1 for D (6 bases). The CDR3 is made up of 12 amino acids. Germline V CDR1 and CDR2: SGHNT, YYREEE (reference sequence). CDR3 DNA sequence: TGCGCCAGCAGCTTACAGGGCTACGAGCAGTACTTC. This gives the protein CASSLQGYEQYF.

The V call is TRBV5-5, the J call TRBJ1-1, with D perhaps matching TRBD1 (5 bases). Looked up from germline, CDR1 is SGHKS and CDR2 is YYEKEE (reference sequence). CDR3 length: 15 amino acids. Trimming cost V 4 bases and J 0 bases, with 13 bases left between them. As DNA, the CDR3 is TGTGCCAGCAGCCCGAGGACAAGCCTGAACACTGAAGCTTTCTTT. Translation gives CASSPRTSLNTEAFF. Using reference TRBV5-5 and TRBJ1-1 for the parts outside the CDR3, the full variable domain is DAGVTQSPTHLIKTRGQQVTLRCSPISGHKSVSWYQQVLGQGPQFIFQYYEKEERGRGNFPDRFSARQFPNYSSELNVNALLLGDSALYLCASSPRTSLNTEAFFGQGTRLTVV.

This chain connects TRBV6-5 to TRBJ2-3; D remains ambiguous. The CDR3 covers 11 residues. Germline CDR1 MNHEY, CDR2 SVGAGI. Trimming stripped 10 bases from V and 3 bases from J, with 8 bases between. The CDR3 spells CATHNTDTQYF. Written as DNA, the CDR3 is TGTGCCACCCACAATACAGATACGCAGTATTTT.

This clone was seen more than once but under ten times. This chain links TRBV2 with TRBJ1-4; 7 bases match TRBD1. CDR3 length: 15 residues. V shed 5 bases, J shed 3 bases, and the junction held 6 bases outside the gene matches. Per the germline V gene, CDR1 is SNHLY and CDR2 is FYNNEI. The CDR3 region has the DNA TGTGCCAGCAGTAGGCAGGGGGGATCTAATGAAAAACTGTTTTTT. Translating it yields CASSRQGGSNEKLFF.